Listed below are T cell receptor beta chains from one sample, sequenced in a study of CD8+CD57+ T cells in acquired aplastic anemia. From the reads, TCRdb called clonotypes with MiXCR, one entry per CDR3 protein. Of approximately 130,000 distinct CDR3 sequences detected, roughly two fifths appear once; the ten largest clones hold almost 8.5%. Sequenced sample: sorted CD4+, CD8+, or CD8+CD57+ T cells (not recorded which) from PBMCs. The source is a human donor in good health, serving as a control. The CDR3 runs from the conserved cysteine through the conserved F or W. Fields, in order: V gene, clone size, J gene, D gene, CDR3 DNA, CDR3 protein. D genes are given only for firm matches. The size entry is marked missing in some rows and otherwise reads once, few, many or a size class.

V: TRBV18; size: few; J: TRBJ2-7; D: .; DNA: TGTGCCAGCTCGCTGGGCCGAGCACTCAGGGACGAGCAGTACTTC; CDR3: CASSLGRALRDEQYF
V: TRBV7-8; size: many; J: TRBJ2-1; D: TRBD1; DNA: TGTGCCAGCTCCCCGGGACAGGGAAATGAGCAGTTCTTC; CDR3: CASSPGQGNEQFF
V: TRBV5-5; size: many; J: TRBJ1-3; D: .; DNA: TGTGCCAGCAGACCACTTAGCTCTGGAAACACCATATATTTT; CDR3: CASRPLSSGNTIYF
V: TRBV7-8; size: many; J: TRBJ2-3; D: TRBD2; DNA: TGTGCCAGCAGACTAGGGCGCGGGAGGGCCTCAGATACGCAGTATTTT; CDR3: CASRLGRGRASDTQYF
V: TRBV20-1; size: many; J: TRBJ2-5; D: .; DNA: TGCAGTGCCGTTTCCCGAGAGACCCAGTACTTC; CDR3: CSAVSRETQYF
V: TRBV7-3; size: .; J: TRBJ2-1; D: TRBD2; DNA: TGTGCCAGCAGCCCTCGGACTAGCGGGTTGGGTGAGCAGTTCTTC; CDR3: CASSPRTSGLGEQFF
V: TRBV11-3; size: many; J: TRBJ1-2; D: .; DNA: TGTGCCAGCAGCTTAGGGACCGTTAGTGGCTACACCTTC; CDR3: CASSLGTVSGYTF
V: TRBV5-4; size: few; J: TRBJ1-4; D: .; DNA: TGTGCCAGCAGCTTGGGGGGGCGGCGTGGTGAAAAACTGTTTTTT; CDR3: CASSLGGRRGEKLFF
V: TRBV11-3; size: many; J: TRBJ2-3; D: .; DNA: TGTGCCAGCAGCCTCCTCAGGGGCACAGATACGCAGTATTTT; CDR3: CASSLLRGTDTQYF
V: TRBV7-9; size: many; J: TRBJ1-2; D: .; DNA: TGTGCCAGCAGCTTAGGGCGTCAGGGTGGCGGCTACACCTTC; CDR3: CASSLGRQGGGYTF
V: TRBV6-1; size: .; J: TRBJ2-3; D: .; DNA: TGTGCCAGCAGTGGCCGGGACAGCACAGATACGCAGTATTTT; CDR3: CASSGRDSTDTQYF
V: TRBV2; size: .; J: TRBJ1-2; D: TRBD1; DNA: TGTGCCAGCAGTTCCGGGACAGACTATGGCTACACCTTC; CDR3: CASSSGTDYGYTF
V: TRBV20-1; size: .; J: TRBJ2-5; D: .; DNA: TGCAGTGCTAGGCAAAGTTTCGGACAGTCCCAAGAGACCCAGTACTTC; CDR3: CSARQSFGQSQETQYF
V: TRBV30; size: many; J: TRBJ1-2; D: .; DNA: TGTGCCTGGAGTGCGTTGGGGAATGGCTACACCTTC; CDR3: CAWSALGNGYTF
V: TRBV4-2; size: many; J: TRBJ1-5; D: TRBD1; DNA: TGTGCCAGCAGCCAAGATTGGGGACAGGGCATCAATCAGCCCCAGCATTTT; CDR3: CASSQDWGQGINQPQHF
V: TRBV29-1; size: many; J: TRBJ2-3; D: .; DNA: TGCAGCGGGGTTCCAGGCACAGATACGCAGTATTTT; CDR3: CSGVPGTDTQYF
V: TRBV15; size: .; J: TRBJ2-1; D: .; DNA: TGTGCTAGAGCAGGGGATAGTGCAATCTCCTACAATGAGCAGTTCTTC; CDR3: CARAGDSAISYNEQFF
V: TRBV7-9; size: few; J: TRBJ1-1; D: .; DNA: TGTGCCAGCAGCATCAGGGGTGAAGCTTTCTTT; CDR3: CASSIRGEAFF
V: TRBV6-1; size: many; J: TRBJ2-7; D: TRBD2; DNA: TGTGCCAGCACTGGGACTAGCGGGAGAATCGAGCAGTACTTC; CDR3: CASTGTSGRIEQYF
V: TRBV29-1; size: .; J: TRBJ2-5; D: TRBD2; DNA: TGCAGCGTTCTAGCGGGGGGGAAAGAGACCCAGTACTTC; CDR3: CSVLAGGKETQYF
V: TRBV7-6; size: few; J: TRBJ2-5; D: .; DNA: TGTGCCAGCAGTGTTCAAGGGACCCAGTACTTC; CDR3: CASSVQGTQYF
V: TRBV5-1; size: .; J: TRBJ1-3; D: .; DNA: TGCGCCAGCAGCATGACAGGCTCTGGAAACACCATATATTTT; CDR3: CASSMTGSGNTIYF
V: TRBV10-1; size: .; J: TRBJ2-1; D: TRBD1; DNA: TGCGCCAGCAGTGACGGTGACAGGGTGTCCTACAATGAGCAGTTCTTC; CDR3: CASSDGDRVSYNEQFF
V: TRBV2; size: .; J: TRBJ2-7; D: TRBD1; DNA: TGTGCCAGCAGTCGACAGGGGGGCAAGCAGTACTTC; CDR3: CASSRQGGKQYF
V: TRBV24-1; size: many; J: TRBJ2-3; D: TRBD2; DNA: TGTGCCACCAGTGATTTGGTCGGAAAGCGGGGGAGCACAGATACGCAGTATTTT; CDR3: CATSDLVGKRGSTDTQYF
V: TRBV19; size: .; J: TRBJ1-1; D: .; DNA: TGTGCCAGTAGTGTGGGGGCTCACACTGAAGCTTTCTTT; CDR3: CASSVGAHTEAFF
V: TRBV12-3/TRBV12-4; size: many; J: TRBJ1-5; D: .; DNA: TGTGCCAGCGGAGGGGGACCTAGCAATCAGCCCCAGCATTTT; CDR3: CASGGGPSNQPQHF
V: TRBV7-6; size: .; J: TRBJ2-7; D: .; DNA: TGTGCCAGCAGCTTAACTCCGGACGTTCCCTACGGGCAGTACTTC; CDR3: CASSLTPDVPYGQYF
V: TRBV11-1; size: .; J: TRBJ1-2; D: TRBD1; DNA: TGTGCCAGCAGCCCCTCGACAGGGGGCTTTAACTATGGCTACACCTTC; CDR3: CASSPSTGGFNYGYTF
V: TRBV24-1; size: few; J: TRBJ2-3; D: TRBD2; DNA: TGTGCCACCAGTCTTGGACTAGCGGGAGGTGAGCAGTATTTT; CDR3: CATSLGLAGGEQYF
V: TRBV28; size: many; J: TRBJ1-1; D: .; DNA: TGTGCCAGCAGTTCGACGGACCACGGGAAAAAAGCTTTCTTT; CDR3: CASSSTDHGKKAFF
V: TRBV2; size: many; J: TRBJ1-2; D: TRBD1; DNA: TGTGCCAGCAGTGAAGGGACAGGGAGCTATGGCTACACCTTC; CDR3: CASSEGTGSYGYTF
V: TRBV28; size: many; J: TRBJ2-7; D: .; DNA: TGTGCCAGCGGACAGTCCTTGAGCGAGCAGTACTTC; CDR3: CASGQSLSEQYF
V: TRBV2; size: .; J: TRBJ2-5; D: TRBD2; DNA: TGTGCCAGCGGGGGCGGGAGGGCCGGGGAGACCCAGTACTTC; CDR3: CASGGGRAGETQYF
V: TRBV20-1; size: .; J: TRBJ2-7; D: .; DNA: TGCAGTGCTAGAGTAGGGGAACCCTACGAGCAGTACTTC; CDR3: CSARVGEPYEQYF
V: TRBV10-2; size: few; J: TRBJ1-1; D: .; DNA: TGCGCCAGCAGGCCTAGGGTTGACACTGAAGCTTTCTTT; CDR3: CASRPRVDTEAFF
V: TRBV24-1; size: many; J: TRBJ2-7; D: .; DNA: TGTGCCACCAGTGATTCCCGGACGAGTTCGGGCTACGAGCAGTACTTC; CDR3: CATSDSRTSSGYEQYF
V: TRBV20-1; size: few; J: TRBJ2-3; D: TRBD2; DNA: TGCAGTGCTAGAGCCCGGGGGGGGTCTGCCACAGATACGCAGTGTTTT; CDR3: CSARARGGSATDTQCF
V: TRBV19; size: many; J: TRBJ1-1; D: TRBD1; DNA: TGTGCCAGTAGAGGGACAGGGAAAGAAGCTTTCTTT; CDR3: CASRGTGKEAFF
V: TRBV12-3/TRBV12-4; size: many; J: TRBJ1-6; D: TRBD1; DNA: TGTGCCAGCAGCGGACAGGGAATCTATAATTCACCCCTCCACTTT; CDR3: CASSGQGIYNSPLHF
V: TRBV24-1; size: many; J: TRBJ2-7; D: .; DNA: TGTGCCACCAGTGATCCGCCGGGCTACGAGCGGCACTTC; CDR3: CATSDPPGYERHF
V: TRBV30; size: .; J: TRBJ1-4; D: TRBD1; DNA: TGTGCCTGGAGCAGGGGGCTCTCTAATGAAAAACTGTTTTTT; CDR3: CAWSRGLSNEKLFF
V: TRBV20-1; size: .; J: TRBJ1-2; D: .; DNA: TGCAGTGCTATCAGACAGGTAGACTATGGCTACACCTTC; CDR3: CSAIRQVDYGYTF
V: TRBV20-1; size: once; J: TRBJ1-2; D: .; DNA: TGCAGTGCTGAACCGGACACCGCATCTGGCTACACCTTC; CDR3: CSAEPDTASGYTF
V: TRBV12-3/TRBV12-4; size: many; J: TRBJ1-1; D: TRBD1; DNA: TGTGCCAGCACCGGACAGGGGAGCACTGAAGCTTTCTTT; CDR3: CASTGQGSTEAFF
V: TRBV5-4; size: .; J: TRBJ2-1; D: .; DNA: TGTGCCAGCAGCTTGGGAGGTGAGCAGTTCTTC; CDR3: CASSLGGEQFF